The next 17 T cell receptor beta chains were all read from a single sample in a study of cytomegalovirus exposure and HLA in healthy donors. The PCR was carried out with 60 Vbeta primers and 13 Jbeta primers. Using immunoSEQ multiplex PCR, the repertoire was profiled, and TCRdb retains in-frame clones only, with some absent. Of some 110,000 clones listed, about 70% are singletons. The sequencing sample was made of PBMCs. The source is a man aged 25-45 years in good health and CMV-seropositive.

The V call is TRBV11-3, the J call TRBJ2-1; D unresolved. Germline V gene sequence: CDR1 SGHNT, CDR2 YENEEA. Trimming removed 1 base at V and 3 bases at J, with 13 bases between. The CDR3 is 16 residues long. Here the CDR3 DNA reads TGTGCCAGCAGCTTAGGACCAGGCCCCCGCTACAATGAGCAGTTCTTC. Translated: CASSLGPGPRYNEQFF.

The V gene is TRBV29-1, the J gene TRBJ2-7; 8 positions match TRBD1. The CDR3 extends over 14 amino acids. With 5 bases clipped from V and 6 bases from J, the junction kept 12 bases outside the gene matches. The V gene's germline CDR1 is SQVTM and CDR2 ANQGSEA. This CDR3 reads CSVSRVPGGGEQYF. Here the CDR3 DNA reads TGCAGCGTTTCACGAGTACCAGGGGGCGGCGAGCAGTACTTC.

This rearrangement joins TRBV5-1 to TRBJ2-7, with 8 bases identical to TRBD2. V shed 4 bases, J shed 3 bases, and the junction held 9 bases outside the gene matches. CDR1 and CDR2 (germline): SGHRS, YFSETQ. The CDR3 spans 15 residues. In nucleotides, the CDR3 is TGCGCCAGCAGCCCCCAGCGGGGGCCTAGCTACGAGCAGTACTTC. This sequence encodes CASSPQRGPSYEQYF.

The V call is TRBV4-1, the J call TRBJ1-5, with D perhaps matching TRBD1 (5 bases). The CDR3 is made up of 18 amino acids. V was clipped by 1 base and J by 4 bases, with 20 bases between them. Germline V lookup: CDR1 MGHRA, CDR2 YSYEKL. The CDR3 loop reads CASSQAPRTTSRNQPQHF. The DNA for the CDR3 is TGCGCCAGCAGCCAAGCTCCTAGGACAACCTCGAGAAATCAGCCCCAGCATTTT.

The gene calls are TRBV2 and TRBJ2-7; TRBD1 matches at 8 bases. Trimming at V came to 1 base and at J to 13 bases, leaving 3 bases not matched to a gene. CDR3 length equals 11 residues. CDR1 is SNHLY and CDR2 is FYNNEI in the germline V gene. In DNA form, the CDR3 reads TGTGCCAGCAGTGAAGGGACAGGGACTTACTTC. Protein: CASSEGTGTYF.

The V and J genes are TRBV5-6 and TRBJ2-3; 9 bases line up with TRBD2. V was clipped by 4 bases and J by 2 bases; unmatched bases: 11. CDR3 size: 17 residues. The germline gives CDR1 SGHDT, CDR2 YYEEEE. The DNA of the CDR3 is TGTGCCAGCAGCAACACCCGAGCGGGGGGCGTCACAGATACGCAGTATTTT. Translation: CASSNTRAGGVTDTQYF.

A single count supports this clone. The gene calls are TRBV28 and TRBJ2-1, with a possible D match to TRBD1 (5 bases). The V and J ends lost 2 bases and 2 bases respectively, with 16 bases between them. The CDR3 sequence is 17 residues long. Germline V gene data show CDR1 as MDHEN and CDR2 as SYDVKM. CDR3: CASSLPRQPLPYNEQFF. CDR3 nucleotide sequence: TGTGCCAGCAGTTTACCGCGACAGCCTCTTCCCTACAATGAGCAGTTCTTC.

V and J are TRBV7-9 and TRBJ1-1; D gene unclear. CDR3 length: 14 amino acids. From germline, CDR1 is SEHNR and CDR2 FQNEAQ (reference sequence). V was clipped by 1 base and J by 0 bases, with 6 bases between them. The CDR3 here is CASSLDGLNTEAFF. The DNA of the CDR3 is TGTGCCAGCAGCTTAGACGGGTTGAACACTGAAGCTTTCTTT.

This clone was detected only a few times. The rearrangement links TRBV4-2 to TRBJ2-3; 9 bases are shared with TRBD2. The CDR3 consists of 16 residues. Germline lookup yields CDR1 LGHNA and CDR2 YNFKEQ. Losses at the gene ends were 3 bases for V and 8 bases for J; bases not matched to a gene: 12. DNA of the CDR3: TGTGCCAGCAGCCAGGCCCCTCCTAGCGGGGTGGGTACGCAGTATTTT. Translating gives CASSQAPPSGVGTQYF.

This rearrangement joins TRBV4-2 to TRBJ2-1; 7 nucleotides match TRBD2. Germline V gives CDR1 LGHNA, CDR2 YNFKEQ. The length of the CDR3 is 16 residues. J was trimmed by 8 bases and V by 0 bases; bases with no gene match: 10. The CDR3 is CASSQDRDYSVDEQFF. CDR3 coding DNA: TGTGCCAGCAGCCAAGATCGGGACTACTCCGTCGATGAGCAGTTCTTC.

This rearrangement joins TRBV18 to TRBJ1-2; D possibly corresponds to TRBD1 (5 bases). The length of the CDR3 is 16 residues. Per germline, CDR1 KGHSH and CDR2 LQKENI. Between the trimmed V and J ends, which lost 6 bases and 0 bases, there was a span of 17 bases. The CDR3 sequence: CASSQVQSTANYGYTF. As DNA, the CDR3 is TGTGCCAGCTCCCAGGTCCAGTCGACAGCTAACTATGGCTACACCTTC.

The chain has TRBV5-1 and TRBJ2-2, with D perhaps matching TRBD2 (6 bases). V was cut by 3 bases and J by 4 bases, with 13 bases left in between. The germline gives CDR1 SGHRS, CDR2 YFSETQ. The CDR3 sequence is 15 residues long. This chain's CDR3 is CASSSELGGTGELFF. The CDR3 DNA is TGCGCCAGCAGCTCTGAGTTGGGGGGCACCGGGGAGCTGTTTTTT.

This sequence joins TRBV27 and TRBJ2-5, with a weak D call TRBD1 (5 bases). The CDR3 runs 13 residues. Between the trimmed V and J ends, which lost 2 bases and 4 bases, there was a span of 8 bases. Per the germline V gene, CDR1 is MNHEY and CDR2 is SMNVEV (reference sequence). Here the CDR3 reads CASSLGAGETQYF. CDR3 coding DNA: TGTGCCAGCAGTTTAGGGGCTGGAGAGACCCAGTACTTC.

J is TRBJ1-2 and V is TRBV28, with 10 bases fitting TRBD1. Trimming cost V 3 bases and J 3 bases; bases outside gene matches: 4. The length of the CDR3 is 15 residues. CDR1 and CDR2 (germline): MDHEN, SYDVKM. This CDR3 is CASSFPTGGYYGYTF. The CDR3 DNA is TGTGCCAGCAGTTTCCCGACAGGGGGCTACTATGGCTACACCTTC.

The genes are TRBV9 and TRBJ1-2; 7 bases are a match to TRBD1. The germline CDR1 and CDR2 sequences are SGDLS and YYNGEE. The CDR3 has 12 amino acids. V was clipped by 4 bases and J by 9 bases; unmatched bases: 6. CDR3 DNA sequence: TGTGCCAGCAGCCTACTGACAGGGCGCTACACCTTC. Translation: CASSLLTGRYTF.

The chain carries TRBV7-9 and TRBJ1-1; the D is unclear. This CDR3 has 14 residues. The V and J ends lost 3 bases and 6 bases respectively, with 14 bases between them. The germline CDR1 and CDR2 sequences are SEHNR and FQNEAQ (reference sequence). The CDR3 spells CASSFRGRGAEAFF. CDR3 DNA sequence: TGTGCCAGCAGCTTTCGGGGTAGAGGAGCTGAAGCTTTCTTT.

The chain has TRBV5-1 and TRBJ2-2, with D perhaps TRBD1 (6 bases). The germline V gene encodes CDR1 SGHRS and CDR2 YFSETQ. CDR3 length: 16 amino acids. The V end was cut by 2 bases, the J end by 4 bases, with 15 bases between. The CDR3 nucleotides read TGCGCCAGCAGCTTTTTCGCAGGGGAAATCACCGGGGAGCTGTTTTTT. The encoded protein is CASSFFAGEITGELFF.